This is a list of T cell receptor beta chains from one sample in a study of Ad26.COV2.S vaccination and SARS-CoV-2 variants. Assay used: immunoSEQ multiplex PCR; TCRdb lists only in-frame clones, some missing. The data contain about 420,000 clones, 88% of them seen just once; the ten biggest clones take up approximately 4%. Source: peripheral blood, taken in a trial of Ad26.COV2.S vaccine versus placebo. These receptors were collected from a person between 18 and 59 years old who received the Ad26.COV2.S COVID-19 vaccine or a placebo. Both conserved end residues are part of each CDR3. A D gene is named only where the DNA matches it firmly. Clone size is not always given. Where it is, it says once, few, many or a class for expanded clones.

d_call,clone_size,v_call,j_call,cdr3_nt,cdr3_aa
-,once,TRBV5-4,TRBJ2-1,TGTGCCAGCAGCTTGGTGCGAAATGAGCAGTTCTTC,CASSLVRNEQFF
-,-,TRBV13,TRBJ2-5,TGTGCCAGCAGGATTAGAGGGTTGGAGACCCAGTACTTC,CASRIRGLETQYF
-,-,TRBV6-2/TRBV6-3,TRBJ2-7,TGTGCCAGCAGTTACTCGAGCCTAGCAGTTAACTACGAGCAGTACTTC,CASSYSSLAVNYEQYF
-,-,TRBV29-1,TRBJ2-7,TGCAGCGTTGAATTTCCCGCAGGGAGCTCCTACGAGCAGTACTTC,CSVEFPAGSSYEQYF
-,few,TRBV29-1,TRBJ2-3,TGCAGCGTTTCGGGAGCAGGGCCTAGCACAGATACGCAGTATTTT,CSVSGAGPSTDTQYF
-,-,TRBV29-1,TRBJ2-2,TGCAGCGTTAAGTATCTTGGTGGGGAGCTGTTTTTT,CSVKYLGGELFF
-,-,TRBV24-1,TRBJ2-4,TGTGCCACCAGTGATTTGAGGGCAGGGGAAAGCTCTTGGGCCAAAAACATTCAGTACTTC,CATSDLRAGESSWAKNIQYF
-,-,TRBV25-1,TRBJ2-7,TGTGCCAGCAGTGGGGTAACATCCTACGAGCAGTACTTC,CASSGVTSYEQYF
TRBD1,few,TRBV19,TRBJ1-1,TGTGCCAGTAGTATTGCGGGCAGGGGGGTCTCTGAAGCTTTCTTT,CASSIAGRGVSEAFF
-,-,TRBV5-1,TRBJ2-2,TGCGCCAGCAGCTTGGTACGGGGAACCGGGGAGCTGTTTTTT,CASSLVRGTGELFF
TRBD1,-,TRBV6-2/TRBV6-3,TRBJ2-1,TGTGCCAGCAGTTACAGGACAGGGGGACATGAGCAGTTCTTC,CASSYRTGGHEQFF
TRBD1,-,TRBV7-9,TRBJ1-2,TGTGCCAGCAGCGATCAACAGGGGACCTATGGCTACACCTTC,CASSDQQGTYGYTF